Only one count was recorded for the clone carrying this T cell receptor (beta chain). V was cut by 5 bases and J by 0 bases, with 7 bases left in between. CDR1 is LNHDA, CDR2 SQIVND, per germline (reference sequence). The CDR3 covers 13 residues. In the original workflow: Reference gene primers were amplified, and this amplification served to estimate nucleated cell counts. Libraries were prepared by immunoSEQ multiplex PCR; TCRdb keeps only in-frame clonotypes and omits some of them. That table supplies the V and J calls and clone size; D and trimming were determined from the DNA. The data hold a few hundred thousand clones, with 75% to 90% observed a single time. The sample comes from a study of blood T cell repertoires in COVID-19. Study in general: T cells, B-cell-depleted T cells, or PBMCs provided the cDNA or gDNA that served as material.

Living in under 30 US areas, the participants were between roughly 18 and 90 years of age. For recovered donors of Cohort 3, there were two negative PCRs, clearance, or symptom resolution. This clonotype was sampled from a young woman who had recovered from COVID-19. Sequencing used PBMCs or T cells enriched from blood (not recorded which). This sequence joins TRBV19 and TRBJ1-1; D gene uncertain. The CDR3 DNA sequence: TGTGCCAGTAGTTTAACAGTGAACACTGAAGCTTTCTTT. Translated: CASSLTVNTEAFF.